What follows is one T cell receptor (beta chain) and its context. Antigen specificity is unknown. This sample was taken from a study of Graves' ophthalmopathy and Graves' hyperthyroidism. Study results and caveats: Ophthalmopathy progression was predicted by the model at less than 71% sensitivity and 72.22% specificity.

CDR3 regions of TCR beta were amplified from RNA transcripts. Second-round multiplex PCR came after a first-round RT-PCR that employed HTBI primers. TCRdb itself ran the multiplex PCR reads through MiXCR, one entry per CDR3 protein. The table has over a million distinct CDR3 sequences, 36% seen once. Uncontrolled infections, pregnancy, lactation or other autoimmune diseases led to patient exclusion. Clinical symptoms, serum thyroxine, TRAb, thyroid ultrasound and orbital computed tomography were relied on for diagnosis. Trimming left V 2 bases short and J 7 bases short, with 10 bases between. This CDR3 spans 13 amino acids. Germline V CDR1 and CDR2: SGDLS, YYNGEE.

The V call is TRBV9, the J call TRBJ1-3; perhaps TRBD1 as D (5 bases). Source material: peripheral blood or thyroid tissue (not recorded which). The origin of this receptor is an adult man with Graves' hyperthyroidism. The DNA of the CDR3 is TGTGCCAGCAGCGTGTCTGGGGGGAACACCATATATTTT. Amino acids: CASSVSGGNTIYF.